This is a list of T cell receptor beta chains from one sample in a study of cytomegalovirus exposure and HLA in healthy donors. Sequencing used immunoSEQ multiplex PCR; TCRdb keeps in-frame clones, though not all of them. The sample records 150,000 to 200,000 clones, more than 80% being singletons. The material sequenced was PBMCs. The receptors come from a woman aged 50 to 60 in good health and CMV-seropositive. CDR3s include the opening cysteine and the closing phenylalanine or tryptophan. The D gene is left open where the match is weak. For some rows the clone size is stated as once, few or many, or as a class when expanded; others skip it.

V	D	size	J	DNA	CDR3
TRBV5-1	NA	NA	TRBJ1-1	TGCGCCAGCAGCTTGAGCGGTAGGGCGAGCACTGAAGCTTTCTTT	CASSLSGRASTEAFF
TRBV5-6	NA	NA	TRBJ2-7	TGTGCCAGCAGCTTGTTCGGCTCAGGGGCCTACGAGCAGTACTTC	CASSLFGSGAYEQYF
TRBV11-2	TRBD2	once	TRBJ2-7	TGTGCCAGCAGCTTCAGCCGGGGGGCCTACGAGCAGTACTTC	CASSFSRGAYEQYF
TRBV30	NA	NA	TRBJ1-6	TGTGCCTGGAAACGGGGGGGGGATAATTCACCCCTCCACTTT	CAWKRGGDNSPLHF
TRBV5-8	NA	NA	TRBJ2-6	TGTGCCAGCAGCCCTATCAGACTGACGCCTTTCTCTGGGGCCAACGTCCTGACTTTC	CASSPIRLTPFSGANVLTF
TRBV18	TRBD1	once	TRBJ2-7	TGTGCCAGCTCACCTCGTTCCGGGACAGACCCCTCGGAGCAGTACTTC	CASSPRSGTDPSEQYF
TRBV28	TRBD1	NA	TRBJ1-2	TGTGCCAGCAGTCTTACGGGACAGAGGGGAGGCTACACCTTC	CASSLTGQRGGYTF
TRBV4-1	NA	NA	TRBJ1-4	TGCGCCAGCAGCCAAGACAGAAGTGGTGAAAAACTGTTTTTT	CASSQDRSGEKLFF
TRBV5-1	TRBD2	NA	TRBJ2-5	TGCGCCAGCAGCTTGGGACTAGCGGGGGCTGAGGCCCAGTACTTC	CASSLGLAGAEAQYF
TRBV11-1	NA	once	TRBJ2-7	TGTGCCAGCAGCTTATATGGGCAAACTCCCACCGAGCAGTACTTC	CASSLYGQTPTEQYF
TRBV29-1	TRBD1	NA	TRBJ1-2	TGCAGCGTGGGACAGGGCGACTATGGCTACACCTTC	CSVGQGDYGYTF
TRBV9	TRBD2	NA	TRBJ2-3	TGTGCCAGCAGCGTTAGCGGGTATGGCACAGATACGCAGTATTTT	CASSVSGYGTDTQYF
TRBV28	TRBD1	NA	TRBJ1-2	TGTGCCAGCAGTTTAAACGGACAGGGGAAGGGCTACACCTTC	CASSLNGQGKGYTF
TRBV6-4	NA	few	TRBJ2-1	TGTGCCAGCAGTGACGGGGGGTGGAATGAGCAGTTCTTC	CASSDGGWNEQFF
TRBV19	NA	NA	TRBJ2-2	TGTGCCAGTCGCGGCAGGGTTACCGGGGAGCTGTTTTTT	CASRGRVTGELFF
TRBV9	TRBD2	NA	TRBJ2-5	TGTGCCAGCAGCGCAGGGACTAGCGGGGCCGGGACCCAGTACTTC	CASSAGTSGAGTQYF
TRBV5-1	NA	once	TRBJ2-5	TGCGCCAGCAGCCCCAGGACAGTCCAAGAGACCCAGTACTTC	CASSPRTVQETQYF
TRBV2	NA	few	TRBJ1-6	TGTGCCAGCAGACTGATGGGCGACAATTCACCCCTCCACTTT	CASRLMGDNSPLHF
TRBV5-4	NA	NA	TRBJ1-1	TGTGCCAGCAGCTTGGCAAACTTTGAGGGGAACACTGAAGCTTTCTTT	CASSLANFEGNTEAFF
TRBV6-4	NA	NA	TRBJ1-4	TGTGCCAGCAGGTCTAAAGAAAGACTGTTTTTT	CASRSKERLFF
TRBV4-2	NA	NA	TRBJ2-5	TGTGCCAGCAGCCAAGAGCTTAGAAGTGATCAAGAGACCCAGTACTTC	CASSQELRSDQETQYF
TRBV18	NA	NA	TRBJ1-1	TGTGCCAGCTCACCAGGGAGAAGCCGATCGGAAGCTTTCTTT	CASSPGRSRSEAFF
TRBV7-3	TRBD1	NA	TRBJ2-7	TGTGCCAGCAGCTCGACAGGGATCGAGCAGTACTTC	CASSSTGIEQYF
TRBV12-5	NA	NA	TRBJ1-4	TGTGCTAGTGGTTTGGTCCAGCGTGAGTTTCGTGAAAAACTGTTTTTT	CASGLVQREFREKLFF
TRBV5-1	TRBD1	NA	TRBJ1-1	TGCGCCAGCAGCTTGGGACGGACAGGGGCGAACACTGAAGCTTTCTTT	CASSLGRTGANTEAFF
TRBV7-2	TRBD1	NA	TRBJ1-2	TGTGCCAGCAGCTTAAGCGGGACAGGGGGCAGGGGCTACACCTTC	CASSLSGTGGRGYTF
TRBV28	NA	NA	TRBJ1-3	TGTGCCAGCAGTAGCCCGGGACAAACCTCTGGAAACACCATATATTTT	CASSSPGQTSGNTIYF
TRBV18	NA	NA	TRBJ1-2	TGTGCCAGCTCTCCCGACACAGGTCCAAGGGGCTATGGCTACACCTTC	CASSPDTGPRGYGYTF
TRBV28	NA	NA	TRBJ2-3	TGTGCCAGCAGCATGGGGAGCTACTCGCGAAGTACGCAGTATTTT	CASSMGSYSRSTQYF
TRBV9	TRBD2	once	TRBJ2-1	TGTGCCAGCAGCGTAGTAGGGACTATCAATGAACAGTTCTTC	CASSVVGTINEQFF
TRBV6-5	NA	NA	TRBJ1-1	TGTGCCAGCACCCTAGGGGAGGGGGCTGAAGCTTTCTTT	CASTLGEGAEAFF
TRBV19	TRBD2	NA	TRBJ2-1	TGTGCCAGTAGTAGTACTAGCGGGGGGGCCGATGAGCAGTTCTTC	CASSSTSGGADEQFF
TRBV7-9	TRBD1	NA	TRBJ1-2	TGTGCCAGCAGCTTAGCCGGGACAGGGTATGGCTACACCTTC	CASSLAGTGYGYTF
TRBV5-1	TRBD1	NA	TRBJ1-1	TGCGCCAGCAGCTTGTCGGGACAGGGAGGTACTGAAGCTTTCTTT	CASSLSGQGGTEAFF
TRBV7-2	NA	NA	TRBJ1-5	TGTGCCAGCAGCTTTGGGGCCCTACAGCCCCAGCATTTT	CASSFGALQPQHF
TRBV9	NA	NA	TRBJ1-2	TGTGCCAGCAGCGCGGACATCCAAGAGCCTAACTATGGCTACACCTTC	CASSADIQEPNYGYTF
TRBV5-4	TRBD2	NA	TRBJ2-3	TGTGCCAGCTCCCAAGCGGGGGGAAGCACAGATACGCAGTATTTT	CASSQAGGSTDTQYF
TRBV11-2	TRBD1	NA	TRBJ2-7	TGTGCCAGCAGCTATGGTTGGGACAGCCCCTACGAGCAGTACTTC	CASSYGWDSPYEQYF
TRBV7-3	TRBD2	NA	TRBJ2-5	TGTGCCAGCAGCTTGATGGGGGGGGTACAAGAGACCCAGTACTTC	CASSLMGGVQETQYF
TRBV4-3	TRBD1	NA	TRBJ1-2	TGCGCCAGCAGGCAATTTTTGACAGGGTCTAACTATGGCTACACCTTC	CASRQFLTGSNYGYTF
TRBV10-2	NA	NA	TRBJ1-1	TGCGCCAGCAGTGTACGTTTGGACAATGAAGCTTTCTTT	CASSVRLDNEAFF
TRBV7-9	TRBD1	NA	TRBJ1-4	TGTGCCAGCAGCTTAGGGGGGACAGGAAATGAAAAACTGTTTTTT	CASSLGGTGNEKLFF
TRBV6-5	TRBD1	once	TRBJ2-7	TGTGCCAGCAGTTACAGGAGGACAGGCTACGAGCAGTACTTC	CASSYRRTGYEQYF
TRBV29-1	NA	NA	TRBJ2-2	TGCAGCGCCCCGGGACAACAGAACACCGGGGAGCTGTTTTTT	CSAPGQQNTGELFF
TRBV11-2	TRBD2	NA	TRBJ2-7	TGTGCCAGCAGCCTCTACTCTAGCGGGGGCTCCTACGAGCAGTACTTC	CASSLYSSGGSYEQYF
TRBV5-1	TRBD2	NA	TRBJ2-5	TGCGCCAGCAGCTTGGTAGGGACTAGCGAAGAGACCCAGTACTTC	CASSLVGTSEETQYF
TRBV2	NA	NA	TRBJ1-2	TGTGCCAGCATTCCGAGGGATCGGTATGGCTACACCTTC	CASIPRDRYGYTF
TRBV2	NA	NA	TRBJ2-2	TGTGCCAGCAGGGCCGTGCAGAACACCGGGGAGCTGTTTTTT	CASRAVQNTGELFF